Reported below is one T cell receptor beta chain. The data were obtained in a study of blood T cell repertoires in COVID-19. About the research overall: Samples of COVID-19 (acute and convalescent) were obtained from the United States, Italy and Spain.

The CDR3 spans 13 residues. Looked up from germline, CDR1 is LGHDT and CDR2 is YNNKEL (reference sequence). After removal of 3 bases from V and 6 bases from J, the junction contained 4 bases not matched to a gene. Original data processing: Estimates of nucleated cell counts were drawn from the amplification of reference gene primers. Only in-frame clones appear in the TCRdb table, and some are missing; sequencing was by immunoSEQ multiplex PCR. The V and J calls and the clone size are those of that table, but D and trimming were determined from the DNA. The data contain about 160,000 clones, approximately 81% of them singletons. Cohorts were determined from participant-reported clinical history. Cohort 3 recovered donors had two negative PCRs, clearance, or symptom resolution.

The sample comprised PBMCs or T cells enriched from blood (not recorded which). The clonotype comes from a woman in her forties or fifties who had recovered from COVID-19. The chain combines TRBV3-1 (or the pseudogene TRBV3-2) with TRBJ1-1; 7 bases are shared with TRBD1. Written as DNA, the CDR3 is TGTGCCAGCAGCCAGGGCACAGGGGCTGAAGCTTTCTTT. It encodes CASSQGTGAEAFF.